This is a list of T cell receptor beta chains from one sample in a study of blood T cell repertoires in COVID-19. TCRdb's table, derived via immunoSEQ multiplex PCR, lists solely in-frame clones and lacks some. The table includes more than 85,000 clones, about 85% detected once. The sequenced material came from peripheral blood. All receptors derive from a man over 45 with acute or convalescent COVID-19. Each CDR3 is given with its conserved first and last residue. A D gene is named only where the DNA matches it firmly. The listing skips clone size in some rows; elsewhere it reads once, few, many or a size class.

d_gene,v_gene,abundance,j_gene,CDR3nt,CDR3aa
NA,TRBV19,NA,TRBJ1-5,TGTGCCAGTAGTCCCCCGGGGGGGATTTGGAATCAGCCCCAGCATTTT,CASSPPGGIWNQPQHF
NA,TRBV11-1,NA,TRBJ2-7,TGTGCCAGCAGCCATGGACAGATGAGCCCATTGGGGCAGTACTTC,CASSHGQMSPLGQYF
NA,TRBV11-3,NA,TRBJ2-3,TGTGCCAGCAGCCGAGGCCTCGGCGACACAGATACGCAGTATTTT,CASSRGLGDTDTQYF
TRBD1,TRBV15,NA,TRBJ1-4,TGTGCCACCAGCAGCCCGGGGGACAGTACAACTAATGAAAAACTGTTTTTT,CATSSPGDSTTNEKLFF
NA,TRBV4-2,NA,TRBJ1-3,TGTGCCAGCAGCCGTTCTCCCTCTCCTGAGGACACCATATATTTT,CASSRSPSPEDTIYF
TRBD1,TRBV4-1,few,TRBJ2-7,TGCGCCAGCAGCCAAGGAGGGGGCGGCTACGAGCAGTACTTC,CASSQGGGGYEQYF
NA,TRBV9,few,TRBJ2-3,TGTGCCAGCAGCGCAACCCCGGGACAGGTCCTAGCGGCAACTGGGAGGAAAACAGATACGCAGTATTTT,CASSATPGQVLAATGRKTDTQYF
NA,TRBV19,NA,TRBJ1-5,TGTGCCAGTAGATACCTCAGTGTTAATCAGCCCCAGCATTTT,CASRYLSVNQPQHF
NA,TRBV7-2,NA,TRBJ2-3,TGTGCCAGCAGCCCAGCGGGTGCTAGCACAGATACGCAGTATTTT,CASSPAGASTDTQYF
TRBD1,TRBV19,NA,TRBJ2-7,TGTGCCAGTAGTACACTGACGGGACAGCGCTCCTACGAGCAGTACTTC,CASSTLTGQRSYEQYF
TRBD1,TRBV5-6,NA,TRBJ2-7,TGTGCCAGCAGCAAGGACAGGGCCTACGAGCAGTACTTC,CASSKDRAYEQYF
NA,TRBV4-2,NA,TRBJ1-3,TGTGCCAGCAGCCGATATACGGAGGCTGGAAACACCATATATTTT,CASSRYTEAGNTIYF
NA,TRBV5-4,NA,TRBJ2-7,TGTGCCAGCAGCACAGGGGGCGGTAGCGGGGGCTCCTACGAGCAGTACTTC,CASSTGGGSGGSYEQYF
TRBD2,TRBV5-1,NA,TRBJ2-3,TGCGCCAGCAGCTCCCAACCCTCGAGAGCGGGGGATACGCAGTATTTT,CASSSQPSRAGDTQYF
TRBD2,TRBV6-1,NA,TRBJ2-3,TGTGCCAGCAGTGAAATCTTCGGGTCGCGGGGGGGAGATACGCAGTATTTT,CASSEIFGSRGGDTQYF
NA,TRBV27,NA,TRBJ1-5,TGTGCCAGCAGTATTCTCAGCAATCAGCCCCAGCATTTT,CASSILSNQPQHF
NA,TRBV5-1,NA,TRBJ2-7,TGCGCCAGCAGTTGGGCGGGAGAGCAGTACTTC,CASSWAGEQYF
NA,TRBV19,NA,TRBJ1-1,TGTGCCAGTAGTCGGGACACCGGCGACACTGAAGCTTTCTTT,CASSRDTGDTEAFF
TRBD2,TRBV19,NA,TRBJ2-3,TGTGCCAGTAGTCCGCGGACTAGCGGAAACACAGATACGCAGTATTTT,CASSPRTSGNTDTQYF
TRBD1,TRBV10-3,NA,TRBJ1-2,TGTGCCATCAGTGAGATGGACAGGGGAGGCTACACCTTC,CAISEMDRGGYTF
NA,TRBV10-3,NA,TRBJ2-2,TGTGCCATCAGTGATCCCCCGGGGACCGGGGAGCTGTTTTTT,CAISDPPGTGELFF
NA,TRBV10-1,NA,TRBJ2-7,TGCGCCAGCAGTGAGTCGGTTTCAGGGGACCTCTACGAGCAGTACTTC,CASSESVSGDLYEQYF
TRBD1,TRBV10-3,NA,TRBJ2-5,TGTGCCATCAGTGAGGCGGACAGGAAAGAGACCCAGTACTTC,CAISEADRKETQYF
TRBD2,TRBV4-1,NA,TRBJ2-1,TGCGCCAGCTCCCAAATAGCGGGAGTCGACAATGAGCAGTTCTTC,CASSQIAGVDNEQFF
TRBD1,TRBV5-1,NA,TRBJ1-5,TGCGCCAGCAGCTTGGGGACAGGGACTAGCAATCAGCCCCAGCATTTT,CASSLGTGTSNQPQHF
NA,TRBV6-5,few,TRBJ1-3,TGTGCCAGCAGTCGTCGGACAGAAGCCGGAAACACCATATATTTT,CASSRRTEAGNTIYF
NA,TRBV6-5,NA,TRBJ1-4,TGTGCCAGCACTTCAACTAATGAAAAACTGTTTTTT,CASTSTNEKLFF
TRBD2,TRBV11-3,NA,TRBJ2-2,TGTGCCAGCAGGACGATGACTAGCGGGAGGGCCTTCGACGGGGAGCTGTTTTTT,CASRTMTSGRAFDGELFF
TRBD1,TRBV7-9,NA,TRBJ2-3,TGTGCCAGCAGCTCGACAGGGGTGGCAGATACGCAGTATTTT,CASSSTGVADTQYF
NA,TRBV20-1,NA,TRBJ1-2,TGCAGTGCTAGCGACGCGGCCGGCTACACCTTC,CSASDAAGYTF
NA,TRBV1,NA,TRBJ2-3,TGCACCAGCAGCCAAGAAAGGGAAGAGCGGGGGGACCATACGCAGTATTTT,CTSSQEREERGDHTQYF
NA,TRBV6-2/TRBV6-3,NA,TRBJ2-3,TGTGCCAGCAGTGAGCAGACTAGTGTGGCATACGGTACGCAGTATTTT,CASSEQTSVAYGTQYF
NA,TRBV9,once,TRBJ1-3,TGTGCCAGCAGCGTGGCCTCTGGAAACACCATATATTTT,CASSVASGNTIYF
TRBD2,TRBV10-1,NA,TRBJ2-5,TGCGCCAGCTCTAGCGGGGTAACCGTAGAGACCCAGTACTTC,CASSSGVTVETQYF
TRBD1,TRBV19,NA,TRBJ1-5,TGTGCCAGTAGTAGAACCGGGACAGGCGCTGTAGGAACGTTCAATCAGCCCCAGCATTTT,CASSRTGTGAVGTFNQPQHF
TRBD1,TRBV15,NA,TRBJ1-5,TGTGCCACCAGCAGAGTAGGGGGACAGAGCAATCAGCCCCAGCATTTT,CATSRVGGQSNQPQHF
NA,TRBV7-9,NA,TRBJ1-1,TGTGCCAGCAGCCTAAGGTCAGGGGCTAGCACTGAAGCTTTCTTT,CASSLRSGASTEAFF
NA,TRBV4-1,few,TRBJ2-5,TGCGCCAGCAGCCAAAACCCCGGAGCCGGCCAAGAGACCCAGTACTTC,CASSQNPGAGQETQYF
TRBD1,TRBV19,NA,TRBJ2-3,TGTGCCAGTAGAACGGGACAGGGTGGGAATACGCAGTATTTT,CASRTGQGGNTQYF
NA,TRBV11-2,once,TRBJ2-2,TGTGCCAGCAGCTCAGGGGGGAACGGGGAGCTGTTTTTT,CASSSGGNGELFF
NA,TRBV11-3,few,TRBJ2-1,TGTGCCAGCAGCTCATTTCGGAATGAGCAGTTCTTC,CASSSFRNEQFF
NA,TRBV7-3,NA,TRBJ1-5,TGTGCCAGCAGCTTTTCGGTGGATCAGCCCCAGCATTTT,CASSFSVDQPQHF
NA,TRBV5-8,NA,TRBJ2-1,TGTGCCACCGGGATTTATGGGTTTCAAACCAATGAGCAGTTCTTC,CATGIYGFQTNEQFF
TRBD1,TRBV27,few,TRBJ2-6,TGTGCCAGCAGTTTATCTGGACAGGGGCCCTCTCTGGGGGCCAACGTCCTGACTTTC,CASSLSGQGPSLGANVLTF
TRBD1,TRBV7-9,NA,TRBJ1-1,TGTGCCAGCACCTTTCCTACCGGGACAGGGAACACTGAAGCTTTCTTT,CASTFPTGTGNTEAFF
TRBD2,TRBV3-1/TRBV3-2,NA,TRBJ2-1,TGTGCCAGCAGCCAAGGGGGGGGTGAGCAGTTCTTC,CASSQGGGEQFF
TRBD2,TRBV6-1,NA,TRBJ2-3,TGTGCCAGCAGTGAAGAGACTAGCGGGGGGGCAATAACAGATACGCAGTATTTT,CASSEETSGGAITDTQYF
TRBD1,TRBV4-2,NA,TRBJ1-5,TGTGCCAGCAGCCAAGAGGAGGACAGGGGTCGGCCCCAGCATTTT,CASSQEEDRGRPQHF
TRBD1,TRBV6-1,NA,TRBJ1-4,TGTGCCAGCAGTGAGCGGGACAGCAATGAAAAACTGTTTTTT,CASSERDSNEKLFF
NA,TRBV27,NA,TRBJ2-7,TGTGCCAGCAGTTCCCATGACACCTACGAGCAGTACTTC,CASSSHDTYEQYF
NA,TRBV5-1,NA,TRBJ1-2,TGCGCCAGCAGCGAGGAGGGTCCAGGCTATGGCTACACCTTC,CASSEEGPGYGYTF
TRBD1,TRBV7-2,NA,TRBJ1-5,TGTGCCAGCAGCTTCGACAGGGGGGATCAGCCCCAGCATTTT,CASSFDRGDQPQHF